What follows are 15 T cell receptor beta chains derived from one specimen sequenced in a study of cytomegalovirus exposure and HLA in healthy donors. The PCR made use of 60 Vbeta and 13 Jbeta primers. Some clones are missing from TCRdb's copy, which holds only in-frame ones; the method was immunoSEQ multiplex PCR. Counted here are about 130,000 clones, roughly 80% occurring once; the ten biggest clones make up approximately 1.2%. The sample comprised PBMCs. These receptors originate from a female donor in good health and CMV-seronegative.

The V gene is TRBV7-9, the J gene TRBJ2-5, with 12 positions matching TRBD1. The CDR3 is 15 amino acids. Trimming cost V 5 bases and J 5 bases; bases outside gene matches: 6. The germline V gene encodes CDR1 SEHNR and CDR2 FQNEAQ (reference sequence). The CDR3 loop is CASSPRDRGRETQYF. For the CDR3, the DNA is TGTGCCAGCAGCCCCCGGGACAGGGGGCGGGAGACCCAGTACTTC.

The V call is TRBV18, the J call TRBJ2-4, with D unclear. The germline V gene encodes CDR1 KGHSH and CDR2 LQKENI. The V and J ends lost 6 bases and 6 bases respectively, with 6 bases between them. The CDR3 spans 11 residues. Here the CDR3 reads CASSNSNIQYF. The CDR3 bases are TGTGCCAGCTCGAACTCAAACATTCAGTACTTC. Using reference TRBV18 and TRBJ2-4 for the parts outside the CDR3, the full variable domain is NAGVMQNPRHLVRRRGQEARLRCSPMKGHSHVYWYRQLPEEGLKFMVYLQKENIIDESGMPKERFSAEFPKEGPSILRIQQVVRGDSAAYFCASSNSNIQYFGAGTRLSVL.

The chain couples TRBV7-2 to TRBJ2-7; 13 bases are a match to TRBD2. Germline CDR1 is SGHTA and CDR2 is FQGNSA. V lost 5 bases to trimming and J lost 5 bases; unmatched junction nucleotides: 9. This CDR3 has 16 residues. This CDR3 is CASSPRGLAGTHEQYF. CDR3 nucleotide sequence: TGTGCCAGCAGCCCAAGGGGACTAGCGGGGACACACGAGCAGTACTTC.

The chain joins TRBV7-3 to TRBJ2-1; 8 bases line up with TRBD2. With V trimmed by 5 bases and J by 2 bases, 8 bases remained unmatched. This CDR3 is built from 16 residues. In germline, CDR1 is SGHTA, CDR2 FQGTGA. This CDR3 reads CASSESGTSAYNEQFF. CDR3 nucleotides: TGTGCCAGCAGCGAGAGCGGGACTAGTGCCTACAATGAGCAGTTCTTC.

The CDR3 region is CASSPGTVSSGNTIYF. The CDR3 DNA follows: TGTGCCAGCAGTCCTGGGACAGTGAGCTCTGGAAACACCATATATTTT. The V call is TRBV9, the J call TRBJ1-3, with 7 nucleotides matching TRBD1. The ends lost 5 bases at V and 0 bases at J; junction bases unmatched: 8. The germline V gene has CDR1 SGDLS and CDR2 YYNGEE. The CDR3 consists of 16 residues.

The gene calls are TRBV7-3 and TRBJ2-2; 7 positions agree with TRBD1. Germline V gene sequence: CDR1 SGHTA, CDR2 FQGTGA. Losses at the gene ends were 5 bases for V and 3 bases for J; bases not matched to a gene: 6. This CDR3 is built from 15 residues. The CDR3 coding sequence is TGTGCCAGCAGCGGGACAGTAGGGCACACCGGGGAGCTGTTTTTT. Amino acid sequence: CASSGTVGHTGELFF.

The chain is built from TRBV28 and TRBJ2-1; no definite D call. Looked up from germline, CDR1 is MDHEN and CDR2 is SYDVKM. The CDR3 length is 15 residues. The germline V and J ends were trimmed by 3 bases and 0 bases, with 9 bases remaining between them. CDR3 sequence (DNA): TGTGCCAGCAGTTTTATTGAGAGCTCCTACAATGAGCAGTTCTTC. Translating it yields CASSFIESSYNEQFF.

The V call is TRBV18, the J call TRBJ2-5, with D possibly matching TRBD2 (6 bases). The CDR3 is 15 residues long. Germline-derived CDR1 and CDR2 are KGHSH and LQKENI. Deletions cut 3 bases from V and 2 bases from J, with 13 bases between. The CDR3 DNA reads as TGTGCCAGCTCACCGCTCCGGGAGTCACAAGAGACCCAGTACTTC. It yields the protein CASSPLRESQETQYF.

The CDR3 reads CASSPSRDRDSYTF. CDR3 sequence (DNA): TGTGCCAGTAGCCCTTCCCGGGACAGGGATAGCTACACCTTC. J is TRBJ1-2 and V is TRBV19, with TRBD1 identical over 9 bases. Unmatched junction bases numbered 11, after V lost 6 bases and J lost 9 bases. This CDR3 contains 14 residues. The germline gives CDR1 LNHDA, CDR2 SQIVND (reference sequence). Combining the CDR3 with reference TRBV19 and TRBJ1-2 gives the whole variable domain DGGITQSPKYLFRKEGQNVTLSCEQNLNHDAMYWYRQDPGQGLRLIYYSQIVNDFQKGDIAEGYSVSREKKESFPLTVTSAQKNPTAFYLCASSPSRDRDSYTFGSGTRLTVV.

The gene calls are TRBV28 and TRBJ1-1; TRBD1 is a possible D gene (5 bases). Trimming took 8 bases from V and 3 from J, leaving 13 bases between them. The germline gives CDR1 MDHEN, CDR2 SYDVKM. This CDR3 contains 13 residues. The CDR3 sequence is CASRGLSYTEAFF. The CDR3 coding sequence is TGTGCCAGCCGGGGACTGTCGTACACTGAAGCTTTCTTT. Variable domain in full (rest from reference TRBV28 and TRBJ1-1): DVKVTQSSRYLVKRTGEKVFLECVQDMDHENMFWYRQDPGLGLRLIYFSYDVKMKEKGDIPEGYSVSREKKERFSLILESASTNQTSMYLCASRGLSYTEAFFGQGTRLTVV.

V is TRBV28 and J is TRBJ2-7, with D possibly being TRBD1 (6 bases). Looked up from germline, CDR1 is MDHEN and CDR2 is SYDVKM. This CDR3 contains 14 residues. Deletions cut 8 bases from V and 5 bases from J, with 19 bases between. The CDR3 reads CASARRRGVDEQYF. CDR3 sequence (DNA): TGTGCCAGCGCTAGACGCAGGGGAGTTGACGAGCAGTACTTC.

This clone showed up just a few times. This chain joins TRBV28 and TRBJ2-1; D not certain. V dropped 3 bases and J dropped 9 bases, with 12 bases sitting between them. There are 13 residues in the CDR3. CDR1 MDHEN and CDR2 SYDVKM come from the germline V gene. The chain's CDR3 is CASSLRPVGEQFF. In DNA form, the CDR3 reads TGTGCCAGCAGTTTGAGGCCCGTTGGTGAGCAGTTCTTC.

The chain couples TRBV10-1 to TRBJ2-5; 7 bases line up with TRBD1. The germline V gene has CDR1 WNHNN and CDR2 SYGVQD (reference sequence). V gave up 6 bases and J gave up 0 bases; unmatched junction bases: 7. The CDR3 is 15 residues long. The CDR3, as DNA: TGCGCCAGCAGCCCGTCGACAGGGAACCAAGAGACCCAGTACTTC. Amino acids: CASSPSTGNQETQYF.

The gene calls are TRBV9 and TRBJ2-3; TRBD2 might be the D (7 bases). The CDR3 length is 18 residues. CDR1 is SGDLS, CDR2 YYNGEE, per germline. V was trimmed by 0 bases and J by 2 bases, leaving 19 bases between them. The CDR3 DNA reads as TGTGCCAGCAGCGTAGCTACCTCGACGGGGGGCGTCACAGATACGCAGTATTTT. This sequence encodes CASSVATSTGGVTDTQYF.

The genes are TRBV20-1 and TRBJ1-5, with D perhaps TRBD1 (5 bases). This CDR3 contains 11 residues. Deletions cut 6 bases from V and 15 bases from J, with 18 bases between. The V gene's germline CDR1 is DFQATT and CDR2 SNEGSKA (reference sequence). CDR3 sequence reads: CSAQSGGFTHF. CDR3 bases: TGCAGTGCCCAGAGCGGGGGGTTTACGCATTTT.